The present T cell receptor (beta chain) was sequenced within a study of blood T cell repertoires in COVID-19. Study-wide background: Acute and convalescent COVID-19 specimens originated in the United States, Italy and Spain. T cells, B-cell-depleted T cells, or PBMCs supplied cDNA or gDNA.

The CDR3 is made up of 14 amino acids. From germline, CDR1 is MNHEY and CDR2 SMNVEV (reference sequence). Trimming shortened V by 7 bases and J by 1 base, and 13 bases separated the two germline ends. Methods used by the authors: Estimation of nucleated cell counts was performed using reference gene primer amplification. Sequenced by immunoSEQ multiplex PCR; TCRdb stores in-frame clones only, minus some. D and trimming come from the DNA, and the V and J calls and clone size come from that table. The sample has 200,000 to 300,000 clones; approximately 83% are singletons. This sequence was found in a woman aged 25 to 39 who had recovered from COVID-19. What was sequenced was peripheral blood. V and J are TRBV27 and TRBJ2-5; D gene uncertain. This CDR3 reads CASKTQSLQETQYF. In nucleotides, the CDR3 is TGTGCCAGCAAAACTCAATCCCTCCAAGAGACCCAGTACTTC.